This T cell receptor (beta chain) was retrieved from a study of CD8 T cells in ankylosing spondylitis. The study, taken as a whole, reports: Several of the motif variants were reported before in synovial fluid and blood from reactive arthritis. In ankylosing spondylitis patients, matched synovial fluid reportedly showed significant enrichment of disease-linked clones. Ankylosing spondylitis blood appeared to carry a characteristic TCR beta motif of eight or nine highly homologous variants.

The CDR3 has 14 amino acids. Trimming took off 1 base at V and 5 bases at J, with 9 bases between the two ends. Germline V gene sequence: CDR1 KGHSH, CDR2 LQKENI. On this clonotype: Antigen unknown.

Libraries of TCR beta came from quantitative 5'-RACE with molecular barcodes. Using its own MiXCR run on the 5' RACE reads, TCRdb lists one record per CDR3 protein. This table holds about 110,000 distinct CDR3 sequences, 20% to 30% found once. This chain links TRBV18 with TRBJ1-5; D is unresolved. The sequencing sample was made of synovial fluid, either unsorted or a sorted T cell fraction (not recorded which). The receptor was derived from a male donor with ankylosing spondylitis. The CDR3 DNA reads TGTGCCAGCTCACCACAGGGTAGAGATCAGCCCCAGCATTTT. It translates to CASSPQGRDQPQHF.